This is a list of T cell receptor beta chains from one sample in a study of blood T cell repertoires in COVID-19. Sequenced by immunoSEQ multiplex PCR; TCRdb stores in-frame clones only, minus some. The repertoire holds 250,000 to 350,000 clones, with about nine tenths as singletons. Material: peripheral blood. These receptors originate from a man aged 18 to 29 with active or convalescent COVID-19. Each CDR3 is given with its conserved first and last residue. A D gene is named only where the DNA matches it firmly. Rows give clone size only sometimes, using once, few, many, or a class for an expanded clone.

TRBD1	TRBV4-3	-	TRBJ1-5	CASSQELGTDNQPQHF	TGCGCCAGCAGCCAAGAATTAGGGACAGACAATCAGCCCCAGCATTTT
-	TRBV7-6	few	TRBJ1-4	CASSPRFVGKPDNEKLFF	TGTGCCAGCAGTCCTCGTTTCGTCGGGAAGCCGGATAATGAAAAACTGTTTTTT
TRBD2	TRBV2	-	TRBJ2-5	CASAGGETQYF	TGTGCCAGCGCGGGAGGCGAGACCCAGTACTTC
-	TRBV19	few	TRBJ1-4	CASSITGETNEKLFF	TGTGCCAGTAGTATAACGGGGGAGACTAATGAAAAACTGTTTTTT
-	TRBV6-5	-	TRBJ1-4	CASSLSGGAEKLFF	TGTGCCAGCAGCTTATCGGGGGGTGCCGAAAAACTGTTTTTT
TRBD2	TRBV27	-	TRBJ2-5	CASSLLGLGETQYF	TGTGCCAGCAGTTTATTGGGACTAGGAGAGACCCAGTACTTC
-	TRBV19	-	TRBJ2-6	CASSTSVNSGANVLTF	TGTGCCAGTAGTACCTCCGTAAACTCTGGGGCCAACGTCCTGACTTTC
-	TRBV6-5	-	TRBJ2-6	CASSPDTSGANVLTF	TGTGCCAGCAGCCCCGACACCTCTGGGGCCAACGTCCTGACTTTC
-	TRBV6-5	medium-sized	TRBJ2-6	CASSYEGGSGANVLTF	TGTGCCAGCAGTTACGAAGGGGGCTCTGGGGCCAACGTCCTGACTTTC
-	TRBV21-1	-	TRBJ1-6	CASSKSTRSSSEHSPLHF	TGTGCCAGCAGCAAATCTACCCGAAGCTCGTCCGAGCATTCACCCCTCCACTTT